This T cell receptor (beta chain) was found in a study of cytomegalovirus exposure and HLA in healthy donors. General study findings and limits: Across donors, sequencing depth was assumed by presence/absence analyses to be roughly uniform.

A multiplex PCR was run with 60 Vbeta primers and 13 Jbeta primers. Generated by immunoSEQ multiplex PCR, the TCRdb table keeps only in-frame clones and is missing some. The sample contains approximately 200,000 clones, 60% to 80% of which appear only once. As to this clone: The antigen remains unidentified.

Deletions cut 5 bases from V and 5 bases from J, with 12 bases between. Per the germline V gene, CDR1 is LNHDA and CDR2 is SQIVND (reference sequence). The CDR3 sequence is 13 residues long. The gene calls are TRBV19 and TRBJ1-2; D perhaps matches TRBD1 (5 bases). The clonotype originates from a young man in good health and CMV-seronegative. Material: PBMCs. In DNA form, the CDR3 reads TGTGCCAGTAGTCCATCAGGGTATTATGGCTACACCTTC. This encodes CASSPSGYYGYTF.